The 16 T cell receptor beta chains reported below all come from one sample, sequenced in a study of blood T cells in healthy people across ages. Together with a sample-barcoded 5' primer, a J-beta primer mix was included in a second PCR lasting 7 to 11 cycles. TCRdb independently ran MiXCR on the 5' RACE reads; one entry per CDR3 protein. The sample consists of around 1,600,000 distinct CDR3 sequences, 35% to 45% of them appearing once. The source material was blood. The source is a woman younger than 30 in good health.

The table lists this clonotype with a few counts. The DNA for the CDR3 is TGTGCCAGCAGCTTAGAGGGAGTCCAAGAGACCCAGTACTTC. Translated, it gives CASSLEGVQETQYF. The chain joins TRBV7-2 to TRBJ2-5, with D maybe TRBD2 (5 bases). Germline assignment: CDR1 SGHTA and CDR2 FQGNSA. The CDR3 extends over 14 amino acids. The germline V and J ends were trimmed by 1 base and 1 base, with 7 bases remaining between them.

This rearrangement joins TRBV6-2 or TRBV6-3 to TRBJ1-5, with 7 bases lining up with TRBD1. The CDR3 covers 12 residues. Trimming removed 8 bases from V and 6 bases from J; junction bases left unmatched: 4. Germline V gene data show CDR1 as MNHEY and CDR2 as SVGEGT. The CDR3 loop reads CASAGGRQPQHF. The CDR3 DNA reads as TGTGCCAGCGCAGGGGGGCGTCAGCCCCAGCATTTT.

The chain is built from TRBV28 and TRBJ2-7, with 11 bases fitting TRBD2. CDR1 and CDR2 from the germline V gene are MDHEN and SYDVKM. The CDR3 covers 16 residues. Unmatched junction bases numbered 13, after V lost 5 bases and J lost 7 bases. The DNA of the CDR3 is TGTGCCAGCAGTACGACTAGCGGGAATCTCTACAATGAGCAGTACTTC. Protein product: CASSTTSGNLYNEQYF.

This clonotype was seen a few times. The chain is built from TRBV4-1 and TRBJ2-5; D is undetermined. Per the germline V gene, CDR1 is MGHRA and CDR2 is YSYEKL. The CDR3 extends over 15 amino acids. The ends were cut back, 1 base at V and 5 bases at J, with 14 bases in the middle. This CDR3 is CASSQVPSGFETQYF. The CDR3, as DNA: TGCGCCAGCAGCCAAGTCCCCTCAGGCTTTGAGACCCAGTACTTC.

The rearrangement links TRBV28 to TRBJ1-4; perhaps TRBD1 as D (5 bases). The CDR3 is made up of 15 amino acids. V lost 6 bases and J lost 0, with 11 bases in between. Looked up from germline, CDR1 is MDHEN and CDR2 is SYDVKM. The CDR3 nucleotides are TGTGCCAGCAGCCAAGACAGCACAACTAATGAAAAACTGTTTTTT. It is translated as CASSQDSTTNEKLFF.

This chain connects TRBV12-3 or TRBV12-4 to TRBJ1-1, with D uncertain. The CDR3 extends over 14 amino acids. Trimming took off 6 bases at V and 1 base at J, with 12 bases between the two ends. The CDR3 nucleotides are TGTGCCAGCAGCAGCCGGGTTCGGAACACTGAAGCTTTCTTT. It codes for CASSSRVRNTEAFF.

The J gene is TRBJ2-5, the V gene TRBV7-2; no clear D. The CDR3 consists of 13 residues. Between the trimmed V and J ends, which lost 3 bases and 5 bases, there was a span of 10 bases. The germline gives CDR1 SGHTA, CDR2 FQGNSA. The CDR3 is CASSFKWRETQYF. The CDR3 region has the DNA TGTGCCAGCAGCTTCAAGTGGCGGGAGACCCAGTACTTC.

The chain joins TRBV6-2 or TRBV6-3 to TRBJ2-7; 7 bases are a match to TRBD1. Losses at the gene ends were 7 bases for V and 3 bases for J; bases not matched to a gene: 12. CDR1 MNHEY and CDR2 SVGEGT come from the germline V gene. The CDR3 sequence is 15 residues long. CDR3 protein: CASTSTGQTYYEQYF. CDR3 bases: TGTGCCAGCACCTCAACGGGACAGACTTACTACGAGCAGTACTTC.

The chain joins TRBV6-1 to TRBJ2-1; 9 bases map to TRBD2. After removal of 3 bases from V and 4 bases from J, the junction contained 4 bases not matched to a gene. Per germline, CDR1 MNHNS and CDR2 SASEGT. This CDR3 region has 15 residues. The CDR3 reads CASSDLAGPYNEQFF. The CDR3, as DNA: TGTGCCAGCAGTGATCTAGCGGGGCCTTACAATGAGCAGTTCTTC.

The V gene is TRBV2, the J gene TRBJ2-3; D remains ambiguous. The CDR3 has 13 residues. CDR1 and CDR2 from the germline V gene are SNHLY and FYNNEI. V lost 7 bases to trimming and J lost 0 bases, with 8 bases between them. CDR3 sequence reads: CASKWSSTDTQYF. CDR3 coding DNA: TGTGCCAGCAAATGGAGTAGCACAGATACGCAGTATTTT.

V gene TRBV7-9 combines with J gene TRBJ1-2; tentative D call: TRBD1 (5 bases). The CDR3 has 15 residues. Germline CDR1 and CDR2: SEHNR and FQNEAQ (reference sequence). Trimming cost V 1 base and J 8 bases, with 17 bases left between them. The CDR3 coding sequence is TGTGCCAGCAGCTTAGGTGTAGGGGATATGATCGGCTACACCTTC. Amino acid sequence: CASSLGVGDMIGYTF.

This chain uses TRBV4-2 with TRBJ2-5, with 12 bases aligning to TRBD2. This CDR3 comprises 15 residues. Germline V gene sequence: CDR1 LGHNA, CDR2 YNFKEQ. J gave up 5 bases and V 4 bases, and 5 bases lay outside the gene matches. CDR3: CASSPSGRAGETQYF. The CDR3 DNA reads TGTGCCAGCAGCCCTAGCGGGAGGGCCGGGGAGACCCAGTACTTC.

CDR3 DNA: TGTGCCAGCAGTCATTTAATGAGCACAGATACGCAGTATTTT. This sequence encodes CASSHLMSTDTQYF. The chain uses TRBV28 and TRBJ2-3, with unresolved D. The CDR3 consists of 14 residues. Looked up from germline, CDR1 is MDHEN and CDR2 is SYDVKM. Trimming left V 5 bases short and J 0 bases short, with 9 bases between. Using reference TRBV28 and TRBJ2-3 for the parts outside the CDR3, the full variable domain is DVKVTQSSRYLVKRTGEKVFLECVQDMDHENMFWYRQDPGLGLRLIYFSYDVKMKEKGDIPEGYSVSREKKERFSLILESASTNQTSMYLCASSHLMSTDTQYFGPGTRLTVL.

This clonotype showed up many times. The chain combines TRBV28 with TRBJ2-1; D may be TRBD1 (7 bases). Trimming removed 6 bases from V and 3 bases from J, with 15 bases in between. In germline, CDR1 is MDHEN, CDR2 SYDVKM. The CDR3 has 15 residues. CDR3 loop: CASSLGGTVYNEQFF. The CDR3 bases are TGTGCCAGCAGCTTAGGGGGGACAGTCTACAATGAGCAGTTCTTC. Complete variable domain (other parts from reference TRBV28 and TRBJ2-1): DVKVTQSSRYLVKRTGEKVFLECVQDMDHENMFWYRQDPGLGLRLIYFSYDVKMKEKGDIPEGYSVSREKKERFSLILESASTNQTSMYLCASSLGGTVYNEQFFGPGTRLTVL.

The rearrangement uses TRBV4-1 and TRBJ2-1; a possible D gene is TRBD2 (6 bases). Per germline, CDR1 MGHRA and CDR2 YSYEKL. The CDR3 is made up of 16 amino acids. The V and J ends lost 0 bases and 9 bases respectively, with 18 bases between them. The CDR3 is CASSQDRLVISSEQFF. CDR3 nucleotide sequence: TGCGCCAGCAGCCAAGATCGACTAGTAATATCCAGTGAGCAGTTCTTC.

There are a few counts of this clonotype. The J gene is TRBJ1-2, the V gene TRBV7-2, with 8 nucleotides matching TRBD1. The CDR3 sequence is 13 residues long. J lost 7 bases, V lost 4 bases, and 5 bases had no gene match. Germline V gene lookup returns CDR1 SGHTA and CDR2 FQGNSA. Here the CDR3 reads CASSSGTGGGYTF. The CDR3 DNA sequence: TGTGCCAGCAGCTCAGGCACAGGGGGTGGCTACACCTTC. Full variable domain (remainder filled in from reference TRBV7-2 and TRBJ1-2): GAGVSQSPSNKVTEKGKDVELRCDPISGHTALYWYRQSLGQGLEFLIYFQGNSAPDKSGLPSDRFSAERTGGSVSTLTIQRTQQEDSAVYLCASSSGTGGGYTFGSGTRLTVV.